This paragraph covers one TCR beta chain sequence. This receptor's antigen is unknown. Base quality data are lacking; no much larger clone is found one base away. Starting from approximately 500 ng total RNA, TCRbeta-specific cDNA was produced by reverse transcription with a constant-region primer and ProtoScript II reverse transcriptase. Three nested multiplex PCR rounds, following a slightly modified ARM-PCR procedure, were used to build the TCRbeta libraries. Each of the first two PCR rounds ran for 9 to 10 cycles using multiplex TRBV1-TRBV30 forward primers together with a Cbeta reverse primer. Sample barcodes and Illumina adapters were attached in a final 25-cycle PCR using Deep VentR polymerase. Amplicons of 200-500 bp were gel-purified with a QIAquick gel extraction kit before sequencing. An Illumina HiSeq 2500 was used to sequence the TCRbeta amplicons with 250-bp paired-end reads. The source study handled its data this way. Trimmomatic v0.33 was used to quality-trim the reads, and FLASH v1.2.11 was used to merge paired reads so that full CDR3 sequences could be recovered. V, D and J germline segments were assigned to the rearranged TCRbeta sequences by MiGEC v1.2.1b. Clonotype statistics and Shannon-Wiener diversity indices were calculated with VDJtools v1.0.0. Except for diversity analysis, only each sample's 250 most abundant clonotypes were used in subsequent analyses to reduce sampling bias. TCRdb reworked the public reads: Q25 trimming with fastp, MiXCR clone assembly, productive beta chains retained. Under each unique CDR3 protein, matching rows form one entry showing the most common genes and DNA. These V and J calls are TCRdb output, not the study's own analysis. The sample table holds 300,000 to 400,000 distinct CDR3 sequences, of which less than 75% were seen once. Roughly 10% of the sample goes to the ten largest clones.

These data are taken from a study of tumor-infiltrating lymphocytes in primary liver carcinoma (dated by TCRdb to the late 2010s). Regarding the research as a whole: Four to six patients with histopathologically diagnosed primary liver carcinoma underwent surgical resection in China between November 2015 and 2016. Of the five patients, three men and two women aged 30 to 69 years, four had hepatocellular carcinoma and one had combined HCC and intrahepatic cholangiocarcinoma. Reproducibility between technical replicate repertoires was high, with correlation coefficients above 0.95 and mean shared-clone rates about 0.9. The tumors of the five patients were staged as T1-T3 N0M0, with maximum diameters ranging from roughly 4 to 10 cm. For each liver tumor, the study sampled five regions along with adjacent normal tissue and blood, and applied TCRbeta repertoire sequencing, expression microarrays and whole-exome sequencing. Each sample produced roughly 3.5 to 8 million productive TCRbeta reads, and read depth showed no significant difference between tissue types. A total of around 35 specimens from 5 patients, comprising 25 or so tumor regions, 5 adjacent noncancerous liver tissues and 5 peripheral blood samples, were covered by TCRbeta repertoire sequencing. Here is what the overall study found, with its caveats: Pairs of tumor regions showed greater repertoire overlap (mean 36%) than tumor-adjacent pairs (about 17%) or tumor-blood pairs (about 15%), which is consistent with antigen-driven expansion. With just a few patients in the study, the authors point out that the findings should be validated in a larger study. Bulk unsorted samples precluded comparing CD4+ and CD8+ T cell repertoires. A significantly larger repertoire fraction was made up by the top 250 clones in tumors than in blood (p = 0.039). Only the TCR beta chain was sequenced, so true repertoire diversity is likely underestimated because unpaired alpha chains were not captured.

Blood RNA was extracted from unsorted whole blood using TRIzol reagent, and germline DNA was obtained with the DNeasy Blood & Tissue kit. Patients had chronic HBV infection and were treatment-naive at sampling. Roughly 4 milliliters of peripheral blood were collected into K2EDTA tubes before surgery. Inclusive of the bounding cysteine and phenylalanine, the CDR3 is 17 residues long. CDR3 DNA is the only sequence kept; it has 51 bases, read in frame from the first base. The germline V gene encodes CDR1 MNHNS and CDR2 SASEGT. V is cut by 9 bases and J by 8 bases, and the space between the germline ends is 31 bases.

Sequenced material: peripheral blood. This TCR came from a man aged 35-49 years with primary liver carcinoma and hepatitis B virus infection. This chain joins TRBV6-1 to TRBJ2-5; TRBD2 is perhaps the D gene, given 6 matching bases. The CDR3 region: CARTLAEGPMDRVTQYF. The DNA reads as follows: TGTGCCAGGACCTTAGCGGAAGGCCCGATGGACCGCGTCACCCAGTACTTC.